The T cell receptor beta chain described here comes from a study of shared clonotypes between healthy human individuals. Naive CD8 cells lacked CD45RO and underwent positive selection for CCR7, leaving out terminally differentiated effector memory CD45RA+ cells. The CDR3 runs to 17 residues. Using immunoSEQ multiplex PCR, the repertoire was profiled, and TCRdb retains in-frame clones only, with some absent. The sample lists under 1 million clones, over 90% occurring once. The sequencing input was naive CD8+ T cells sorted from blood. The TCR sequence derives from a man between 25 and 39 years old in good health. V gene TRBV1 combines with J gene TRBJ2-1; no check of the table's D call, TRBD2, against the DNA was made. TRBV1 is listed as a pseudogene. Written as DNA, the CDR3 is TGCACCTGGTCGGGACTAGCGGGCACTAGCTCCTACAATGAGCAGTTCTTC. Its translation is CTWSGLAGTSSYNEQFF.